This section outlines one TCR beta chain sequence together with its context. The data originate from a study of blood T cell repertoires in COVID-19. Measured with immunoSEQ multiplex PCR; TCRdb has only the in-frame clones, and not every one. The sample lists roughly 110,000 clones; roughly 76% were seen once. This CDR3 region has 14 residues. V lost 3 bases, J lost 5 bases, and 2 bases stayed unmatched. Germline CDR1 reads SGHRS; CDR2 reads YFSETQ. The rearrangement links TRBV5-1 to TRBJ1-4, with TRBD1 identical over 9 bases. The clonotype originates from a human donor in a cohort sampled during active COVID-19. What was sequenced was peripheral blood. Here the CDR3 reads CASSSGTGNEKLFF. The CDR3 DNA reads TGCGCCAGCAGCTCCGGGACAGGGAATGAAAAACTGTTTTTT. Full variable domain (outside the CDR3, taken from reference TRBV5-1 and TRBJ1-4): KAGVTQTPRYLIKTRGQQVTLSCSPISGHRSVSWYQQTPGQGLQFLFEYFSETQRNKGNFPGRFSGRQFSNSRSEMNVSTLELGDSALYLCASSSGTGNEKLFFGSGTQLSVL.